This is a list of T cell receptor beta chains from one sample in a study of Ad26.COV2.S vaccination and SARS-CoV-2 variants. This table comes from immunoSEQ multiplex PCR, and its TCRdb copy is limited to in-frame clones, with some not included. The profile shows 200,000 to 300,000 clones, 88% of them singletons. The source was peripheral blood, collected in a trial of Ad26.COV2.S vaccine versus placebo. The receptors shown here come from a person between 18 and 65 years old who received the Ad26.COV2.S COVID-19 vaccine or a placebo. CDR3s include the opening cysteine and the closing phenylalanine or tryptophan. A D gene is named only where the DNA matches it firmly. Expanded clones get a size class; other rows say once, few or many, or leave the size out.

d_call,clone_size,j_call,v_call,cdr3_aa,cdr3_nt
-,-,TRBJ1-1,TRBV6-5,CASSSWGRTEAFF,TGTGCCAGCAGTTCGTGGGGTCGCACTGAAGCTTTCTTT
-,-,TRBJ1-5,TRBV30,CAWSGRASNQPQHF,TGTGCCTGGAGTGGCAGGGCTAGCAATCAGCCCCAGCATTTT
-,-,TRBJ2-1,TRBV12-2,CASRLARGGSTYNEQFF,TGTGCAAGTCGCTTAGCGCGGGGCGGGAGTACCTACAATGAGCAGTTCTTC
-,-,TRBJ1-4,TRBV2,CASRRRTEKLFF,TGTGCCAGCAGACGGCGGACCGAAAAACTGTTTTTT
-,few,TRBJ2-2,TRBV18,CASSPRGAANTGELFF,TGTGCCAGCTCACCACGGGGGGCTGCGAACACCGGGGAGCTGTTTTTT
-,few,TRBJ1-5,TRBV6-2/TRBV6-3,CASSRRFQPQHF,TGTGCCAGCAGTCGGAGGTTCCAGCCCCAGCATTTT
TRBD1,-,TRBJ2-4,TRBV5-5,CASQQGAKNIQYF,TGTGCCAGCCAACAGGGGGCCAAAAACATTCAGTACTTC
TRBD1,once,TRBJ2-5,TRBV5-1,CASSLAGGRETQYF,TGCGCCAGCAGCTTGGCAGGGGGTAGGGAGACCCAGTACTTC
-,-,TRBJ2-7,TRBV27,CASSLSGVPSYEQYF,TGTGCCAGCAGTTTATCTGGGGTTCCCTCCTACGAGCAGTACTTC
-,once,TRBJ1-5,TRBV2,CASRDGQQQYQPQHF,TGTGCCAGCAGAGACGGGCAGCAACAATATCAGCCCCAGCATTTT
TRBD1,-,TRBJ2-7,TRBV28,CASSPGGAGKKQYF,TGTGCCAGCAGCCCAGGGGGCGCCGGTAAAAAGCAGTACTTC
TRBD2,-,TRBJ2-1,TRBV27,CASSLRLAGGLGYNEQFF,TGTGCCAGCAGTTTAAGGCTAGCGGGGGGGCTCGGATACAATGAGCAGTTCTTC
TRBD1,-,TRBJ1-3,TRBV6-4,CASSDYRGPGNTIYF,TGTGCCAGCAGTGACTACAGGGGTCCCGGAAACACCATATATTTT
-,-,TRBJ2-7,TRBV11-2,CASSLGTGSYEQYF,TGTGCCAGCAGCTTAGGGACGGGCTCCTACGAGCAGTACTTC
-,-,TRBJ1-1,TRBV5-1,CASSLSQGNTEAFF,TGCGCCAGCAGCCTTTCGCAGGGAAACACTGAAGCTTTCTTT
-,-,TRBJ2-7,TRBV30,CAWLGVHEQYF,TGTGCCTGGTTGGGAGTCCACGAGCAGTACTTC
-,-,TRBJ2-7,TRBV10-1,CASSEEITYEQYF,TGCGCCAGCAGCGAAGAAATAACCTACGAGCAGTACTTC
TRBD2,-,TRBJ2-3,TRBV15,CATSRGAGGTDTQYF,TGTGCCACCAGCAGAGGAGCGGGGGGCACAGATACGCAGTATTTT
-,-,TRBJ2-6,TRBV10-3,CAISESRDGSRHSGANVLTF,TGTGCCATCAGTGAGTCGAGGGACGGAAGTAGACACTCTGGGGCCAACGTCCTGACTTTC
TRBD1,-,TRBJ1-1,TRBV7-9,CASSSLTGDTEAFF,TGTGCCAGCAGCTCCCTGACAGGGGACACTGAAGCTTTCTTT
-,-,TRBJ2-7,TRBV4-2,CASSHLLWKGSPYEQYF,TGTGCCAGCAGCCATCTTCTTTGGAAAGGATCTCCCTACGAGCAGTACTTC
-,-,TRBJ2-5,TRBV5-1,CASSLGRGTQYF,TGCGCCAGCAGCTTAGGGCGTGGGACCCAGTACTTC
-,-,TRBJ1-4,TRBV4-1,CASSQGAGREKLFF,TGCGCCAGCAGCCAAGGAGCCGGTAGGGAAAAACTGTTTTTT
-,-,TRBJ2-3,TRBV15,CATSSIAYPAQYF,TGTGCCACCAGCAGCATCGCATACCCTGCGCAGTATTTT
TRBD1,-,TRBJ1-2,TRBV2,CASREKKQGVYGYTF,TGTGCCAGCAGGGAAAAGAAGCAGGGGGTCTATGGCTACACCTTC
TRBD1,-,TRBJ1-2,TRBV30,CAWSFSGGANYGYTF,TGTGCCTGGAGTTTCTCAGGGGGCGCTAACTATGGCTACACCTTC
TRBD2,-,TRBJ2-3,TRBV9,CASSVGLARVPARSSTDTQYF,TGTGCCAGCAGCGTGGGACTAGCCCGTGTTCCCGCCCGGTCTAGCACAGATACGCAGTATTTT
-,-,TRBJ2-1,TRBV5-1,CASSQQTATYNEQFF,TGCGCCAGCAGCCAACAGACGGCGACCTACAATGAGCAGTTCTTC
-,-,TRBJ2-1,TRBV5-1,CASSLVGGTGYNEQFF,TGCGCCAGCAGCTTGGTCGGGGGTACGGGTTACAATGAGCAGTTCTTC
TRBD1,-,TRBJ1-2,TRBV28,CAGTDRGLDYGYTF,TGTGCCGGGACCGACAGGGGGCTGGACTATGGCTACACCTTC
-,-,TRBJ1-6,TRBV19,CASSSWTEPNSPLHF,TGTGCCAGTAGTAGCTGGACTGAACCAAATTCACCCCTCCACTTT
-,once,TRBJ2-1,TRBV24-1,CATSDSWSEQFF,TGTGCCACCAGTGATTCGTGGAGCGAGCAGTTCTTC
TRBD1,-,TRBJ2-5,TRBV6-5,CASNPGTGRKETQYF,TGTGCCAGCAACCCCGGGACAGGACGAAAAGAGACCCAGTACTTC
TRBD2,-,TRBJ2-3,TRBV7-2,CASSLDGRARTDTQYF,TGTGCCAGCAGCTTGGACGGGAGGGCCAGAACAGATACGCAGTATTTT
-,-,TRBJ1-2,TRBV4-1,CASSQDPPREGGNYGYTF,TGCGCCAGCAGCCAAGATCCCCCGAGGGAGGGAGGCAACTATGGCTACACCTTC
-,-,TRBJ2-4,TRBV7-2,CASTLGSGLGKNIQYF,TGTGCCAGCACCCTGGGTTCGGGATTGGGGAAAAACATTCAGTACTTC
-,few,TRBJ1-6,TRBV3-1/TRBV3-2,CASSQMQNNSPLHF,TGTGCCAGCAGCCAAATGCAAAATAATTCACCCCTCCACTTT
-,-,TRBJ2-3,TRBV7-3,CASSSPGGDTQYF,TGTGCCAGCAGCTCCCCGGGCGGGGATACGCAGTATTTT
-,-,TRBJ1-2,TRBV7-9,CASSQELNGYTF,TGTGCCAGCAGCCAGGAACTAAATGGCTACACCTTC
-,-,TRBJ1-2,TRBV18,CASSQYTGNYGYTF,TGTGCCAGCTCACAGTATACAGGGAACTATGGCTACACCTTC
-,once,TRBJ2-3,TRBV14,CASSQGMGTDTQYF,TGTGCCAGCAGCCAAGGGATGGGCACAGATACGCAGTATTTT
-,-,TRBJ1-1,TRBV18,CASSAVSGGFAEAFF,TGTGCCAGCTCAGCCGTCTCAGGTGGGTTCGCTGAAGCTTTCTTT